The 14 T cell receptor beta chains presented below share a single source sample, sequenced in a study of human T cells and chemical hapten exposure. Time point denoted: pre-sensitization, week 0. Treatment specified: therapeutic diphenylcyclopropenone sensitization with weekly scalp DPC. TCRdb reanalysed the RACE reads using MiXCR and keeps one entry per CDR3 protein. The table has 200,000 to 300,000 distinct CDR3 sequences, 7% to 10% seen once. The starting material was whole blood, obtained in connection with sensitization to the hapten diphenylcyclopropenone (DPC). These receptors were obtained from a woman between 40 and 55 years old with alopecia areata. Some clones in this sample may be carry-over from other donors' samples.

As to this clonotype: A much more abundant neighbour one base away suggests this may be a read error. This chain links TRBV29-1 with TRBJ1-6; maybe TRBD1 (5 bases). Germline CDR1 reads SQVTM; CDR2 reads ANQGSEA. The CDR3 loop spans 12 amino acids. The CDR3 coding sequence is TGCAGCGTTAAGGCCCTGGAACAGGAAAGTCATTTT. Protein: CSVKALEQESHF.

This chain uses TRBV4-1 with TRBJ2-1, with 8 bases aligning to TRBD2. CDR3 length equals 16 residues. The ends lost 2 bases at V and 8 bases at J; junction bases unmatched: 11. Germline loops: CDR1 MGHRA, CDR2 YSYEKL. In DNA form, the CDR3 reads TGCGCCAGCAGCCAAACCGGGACTAGTAGCCCTCATGAGCAGTTCTTC. Its protein is CASSQTGTSSPHEQFF.

This clonotype came up a few times. The CDR3 region is CASSLEGLSEAFF. DNA of the CDR3: TGTGCCAGCAGCTTAGAGGGGTTGTCTGAAGCTTTCTTT. This rearrangement joins TRBV7-9 to TRBJ1-1, with D perhaps TRBD1 (5 bases). The CDR3 consists of 13 residues. Per the germline V gene, CDR1 is SEHNR and CDR2 is FQNEAQ (reference sequence). V was cut by 1 base and J by 6 bases, with 9 bases left in between.

This clonotype has only a few counts. The chain combines TRBV10-3 with TRBJ1-2, with D uncertain. This CDR3 is 13 amino acids long. V was trimmed by 3 bases and J by 6 bases, leaving 11 bases between them. The germline CDR1 and CDR2 sequences are ENHRY and SYGVKD. The CDR3 DNA follows: TGTGCCATCAGTGAAGGCCTTCTGAATGGCTACACCTTC. It encodes CAISEGLLNGYTF.

The chain is built from TRBV29-1 and TRBJ2-2; D might be TRBD2 (6 bases). The CDR3 length is 15 residues. The V gene lost 7 bases and the J gene lost 4 bases, with 19 bases spanning the gap. CDR1 and CDR2 from the germline V gene are SQVTM and ANQGSEA. The CDR3 spells CSGRGADQGTGELFF. The CDR3 nucleotides read TGCAGCGGGCGGGGCGCGGACCAGGGCACCGGGGAGCTGTTTTTT.

This clonotype was seen at least ten times. The V call is TRBV6-5, the J call TRBJ2-7; 14 nucleotides agree with TRBD2. The junction had 1 base not matched to a gene; V was cut back by 6 bases and J by 3 bases. The CDR3 is 14 residues long. Germline V gene sequence: CDR1 MNHEY, CDR2 SVGAGI. In nucleotides, the CDR3 is TGTGCCAGCAGCGGGACTAGCGGGAGCTACGAGCAGTACTTC. Translation gives CASSGTSGSYEQYF.

This clonotype was counted between two and nine times. V usage is TRBV9 and J usage is TRBJ2-2; D call uncertain. V dropped 3 bases and J dropped 2 bases, with 5 bases sitting between them. The CDR3 sequence is 13 residues long. Per germline, CDR1 SGDLS and CDR2 YYNGEE. The DNA for the CDR3 is TGTGCCAGCAGCGCGACAAACACCGGGGAGCTGTTTTTT. Translation gives CASSATNTGELFF.

This chain uses TRBV6-5 with TRBJ2-7; no firm D call. Trimming left V 0 bases short and J 3 bases short, with 12 bases between. The CDR3 runs 15 residues. Germline values: CDR1 MNHEY, CDR2 SVGAGI. As DNA, the CDR3 is TGTGCCAGCAGTTACTCGATCTTAAAAAACTACGAGCAGTACTTC. It translates to CASSYSILKNYEQYF.

The chain carries TRBV2 and TRBJ2-1; 8 bases are a match to TRBD1. The CDR3 has 12 amino acids. The trim removed 8 bases at V and 9 bases at J, leaving 6 bases unmatched. Germline V gene data show CDR1 as SNHLY and CDR2 as FYNNEI. CDR3 sequence reads: CASSGTGGEQFF. In DNA form, the CDR3 reads TGTGCCAGCTCGGGGACAGGAGGTGAGCAGTTCTTC.

This clonotype was seen many times. V gene TRBV6-1 combines with J gene TRBJ1-5, with unresolved D. The CDR3 extends over 14 amino acids. Trimming removed 4 bases at V and 3 bases at J, with 10 bases between. Looked up from germline, CDR1 is MNHNS and CDR2 is SASEGT. The CDR3 region is CASSGPFLNQPQHF. The CDR3 DNA is TGTGCCAGCAGTGGTCCATTTCTCAATCAGCCCCAGCATTTT.

This clonotype was counted at least ten times. The chain has TRBV7-9 and TRBJ1-1, with D possibly being TRBD1 (5 bases). The CDR3 has 14 amino acids. Germline V gives CDR1 SEHNR, CDR2 FQNEAQ (reference sequence). V shed 4 bases and J shed 5 bases, with 14 bases lying between them. Here the CDR3 reads CASSSQTDRTEAFF. As DNA, the CDR3 is TGTGCCAGCAGCTCCCAGACAGACCGTACTGAAGCTTTCTTT.

The V and J genes are TRBV27 and TRBJ2-3, with no clear D. The CDR3 runs to 11 residues. CDR1 is MNHEY, CDR2 SMNVEV, per germline (reference sequence). V was pared by 6 bases and J by 6 bases, with 7 bases between. The CDR3 sequence is CASRSPDTQYF. Here the CDR3 DNA reads TGTGCCAGCAGGTCCCCCGATACGCAGTATTTT.

This clonotype was picked up many times. This chain's CDR3 is CASSLDTTSPLHF. As DNA, the CDR3 is TGTGCCAGCAGTTTAGACACCACTTCACCCCTCCACTTT. The chain couples TRBV12-3 or TRBV12-4 to TRBJ1-6; D is uncertain. The CDR3 length is 13 residues. Trimming removed 1 base at V and 9 bases at J, with 7 bases between.

This sequence joins TRBV10-3 and TRBJ2-5, with D uncertain. CDR1 and CDR2 from the germline V gene are ENHRY and SYGVKD. Trimming took off 7 bases at V and 2 bases at J, with 11 bases between the two ends. The CDR3 spans 13 residues. Written as DNA, the CDR3 is TGTGCCATCAATGTCGCGGAACAAGAGACCCAGTACTTC. This encodes CAINVAEQETQYF.